The 13 T cell receptor beta chains below come from one sample, sequenced in a study of blood T cell repertoires in COVID-19. Profiling relied on immunoSEQ multiplex PCR, and the TCRdb table lists in-frame clones only, not all of them. Of about 200,000 clones in the sample, 89% were seen once. The sequenced sample consisted of PBMCs or T cells enriched from blood (not recorded which). Receptors were obtained from a woman under 30 who had recovered from COVID-19.

Note on this clone: Other DNA sequences from this sample encode an identical CDR3 as well. The V and J genes are TRBV2 and TRBJ1-2; D is unresolved. Between the trimmed V and J ends, which lost 0 bases and 2 bases, there was a span of 4 bases. There are 13 residues in the CDR3. Looked up from germline, CDR1 is SNHLY and CDR2 is FYNNEI. CDR3 amino acids: CASSEALNYGYTF. In DNA, the CDR3 is TGTGCCAGCAGTGAAGCCCTGAACTATGGCTACACCTTC.

The chain joins TRBV29-1 to TRBJ1-1; no reliable D call. Trimming cost V 4 bases and J 6 bases, with 12 bases left between them. This CDR3 is built from 12 residues. Germline CDR1 SQVTM, CDR2 ANQGSEA. CDR3 sequence reads: CSVALASAEAFF. The CDR3 DNA sequence: TGCAGCGTTGCATTAGCCTCAGCTGAAGCTTTCTTT.

CDR3 bases: TGTGCCAGTAAGACAGGGGCCCAGCCCCAGCATTTT. Translating gives CASKTGAQPQHF. The J gene is TRBJ1-5, the V gene TRBV19; 8 bases map to TRBD1. Looked up from germline, CDR1 is LNHDA and CDR2 is SQIVND (reference sequence). CDR3 length equals 12 residues. V dropped 7 bases and J dropped 7; count of bases not matched to a gene: 3.

The chain recombines TRBV29-1 with TRBJ2-3; the D gene is possibly TRBD2 (6 bases). Germline-derived CDR1 and CDR2 are SQVTM and ANQGSEA. CDR3 length: 13 residues. Trimming took 6 bases from V and 2 from J, leaving 12 bases between them. The CDR3 loop is CSVAGTVTDTQYF. The CDR3 coding sequence is TGCAGCGTGGCCGGGACTGTCACAGATACGCAGTATTTT.

The J gene is TRBJ2-1, the V gene TRBV5-1, with a possible D match to TRBD2 (5 bases). Trimming removed 0 bases at V and 0 bases at J, with 10 bases between. The CDR3 runs to 16 residues. Germline V lookup: CDR1 SGHRS, CDR2 YFSETQ. CDR3 nucleotides: TGCGCCAGCAGCTTGGTTGAGGGCTACTCCTACAATGAGCAGTTCTTC. This translates into CASSLVEGYSYNEQFF.

The chain carries TRBV30 and TRBJ1-2; 9 nucleotides align to TRBD1. This CDR3 comprises 15 residues. The junction had 13 bases not matched to a gene; V was cut back by 3 bases and J by 8 bases. Germline CDR1 reads GTSNPN; CDR2 reads SVGIG (reference sequence). CDR3 region: CAWRESTGTGRGYTF. CDR3 nucleotides: TGTGCCTGGAGAGAATCTACCGGGACAGGGCGCGGCTACACCTTC.

This sequence joins TRBV29-1 and TRBJ2-1, with 8 nucleotides matching TRBD2. The CDR3 runs 13 residues. V shed 7 bases and J 6 bases; nucleotides not matched to a gene: 8. The germline CDR1 and CDR2 sequences are SQVTM and ANQGSEA. The CDR3 DNA follows: TGCAGCGGTGGGAGGACTAGCTTCAATGAGCAGTTCTTC. Its translation is CSGGRTSFNEQFF.

The rearrangement links TRBV12-3 or TRBV12-4 to TRBJ1-2; D call uncertain. This CDR3 is 13 amino acids long. The V gene lost 5 bases and the J gene lost 6 bases, with 13 bases spanning the gap. CDR3 loop: CASSRAAMDGYTF. In DNA form, the CDR3 reads TGTGCCAGCAGTCGCGCCGCAATGGATGGCTACACCTTC.

The chain employs TRBV7-9 and TRBJ1-6; perhaps TRBD1 as D (5 bases). CDR1 and CDR2 (germline): SEHNR, FQNEAQ (reference sequence). Deletions cut 2 bases from V and 8 bases from J, with 10 bases between. The CDR3 sequence is 14 residues long. In DNA form, the CDR3 reads TGTGCCAGCAGCTTACGCGGGGCGGATTCACCCCTCCACTTT. This codes for CASSLRGADSPLHF.

The chain employs TRBV11-2 and TRBJ2-7; D call uncertain. The CDR3 consists of 14 residues. The V end lost 0 bases, the J end lost 6 bases, and 12 bases lay between the germline ends. The V gene's germline CDR1 is SGHAT and CDR2 FQNNGV. The CDR3 DNA reads as TGTGCCAGCAGCTTAGATTTGTCTGTTCGCGAGCAGTACTTC. Translated, it gives CASSLDLSVREQYF.

This clone was observed a handful of times. The chain couples TRBV28 to TRBJ1-2; D may be TRBD1 (6 bases). V was trimmed by 5 bases and J by 3 bases, leaving 10 bases between them. CDR3 size: 13 residues. Germline V gene data show CDR1 as MDHEN and CDR2 as SYDVKM. The CDR3 here is CASSQQGDYGYTF. CDR3 sequence (DNA): TGTGCCAGCAGTCAACAGGGTGACTATGGCTACACCTTC.

The chain links TRBV2 to TRBJ2-7, with 7 bases aligning to TRBD1. This CDR3 region has 13 residues. Germline V gene data show CDR1 as SNHLY and CDR2 as FYNNEI. The trim removed 8 bases at V and 0 bases at J, leaving 4 bases unmatched. This CDR3 is CASGTDPSYEQYF. In DNA, the CDR3 is TGTGCCAGCGGGACAGACCCCTCCTACGAGCAGTACTTC.

This chain uses TRBV2 with TRBJ1-4, with a weak D call TRBD1 (5 bases). Trimming stripped 6 bases from V and 4 bases from J, with 6 bases between. The CDR3 sequence is 12 residues long. Germline V gene sequence: CDR1 SNHLY, CDR2 FYNNEI. CDR3 in DNA: TGTGCCAGCAGGACAGATAATGAAAAACTGTTTTTT. As protein: CASRTDNEKLFF.